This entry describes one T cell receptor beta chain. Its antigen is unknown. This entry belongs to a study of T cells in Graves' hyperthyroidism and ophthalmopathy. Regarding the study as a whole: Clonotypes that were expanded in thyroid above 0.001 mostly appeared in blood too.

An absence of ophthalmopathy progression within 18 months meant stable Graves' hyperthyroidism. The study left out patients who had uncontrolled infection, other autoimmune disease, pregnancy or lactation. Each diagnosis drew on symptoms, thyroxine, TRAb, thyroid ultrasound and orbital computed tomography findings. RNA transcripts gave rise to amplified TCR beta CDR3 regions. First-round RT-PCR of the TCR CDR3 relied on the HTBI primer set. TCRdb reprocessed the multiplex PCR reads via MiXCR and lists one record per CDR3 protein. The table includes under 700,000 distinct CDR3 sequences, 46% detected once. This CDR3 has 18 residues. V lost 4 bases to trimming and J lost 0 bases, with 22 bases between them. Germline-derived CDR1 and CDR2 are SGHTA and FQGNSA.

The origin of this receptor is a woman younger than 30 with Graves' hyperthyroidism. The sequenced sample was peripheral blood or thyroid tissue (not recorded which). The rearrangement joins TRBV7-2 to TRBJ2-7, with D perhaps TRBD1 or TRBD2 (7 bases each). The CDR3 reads CASSSQGKSGDSSYEQYF. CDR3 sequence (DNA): TGTGCCAGCAGCTCACAGGGAAAGAGCGGGGACAGCTCCTACGAGCAGTACTTC.